Listed here is a single TCR beta chain. What it recognizes is unknown. The data belong to a study of post-analysis software for immune sequencing data. Whole-study context: In terms of disease course, relapsing-remitting, secondary progressive and progressive-relapsing multiple sclerosis were included. General study results and limits: F measure clustering grouped samples strongly by preparation batch. Significantly decreased normalized Chao1 diversity was recorded for multiple sclerosis patients relative to controls. When patients were compared with controls, 4 or 5 TRBV segments were more frequent, TRBV5-6, TRBV5-1 and TRBV20-1 among them.

Germline-derived CDR1 and CDR2 are MNHEY and SMNVEV (reference sequence). This CDR3 has 13 amino acids. Trimming shortened V by 3 bases and J by 10 bases, and 10 bases separated the two germline ends. The TCR beta cDNA libraries contained unique molecular identifiers. The authors obtained about 520,000 cDNA molecules from roughly 1.1 to 9.2 million T cells. TCRdb independently ran MiXCR on the PCR reads; one entry per CDR3 protein. The sample has more than 500,000 distinct CDR3 sequences, roughly 34% seen once. The sequenced sample was blood. V usage is TRBV27 and J usage is TRBJ1-6; D is perhaps TRBD1 (6 bases). The TCR comes from a girl aged 2-17 years with multiple sclerosis. The CDR3 here is CASSFRGGSPLHF. Written as DNA, the CDR3 is TGTGCCAGCAGTTTTCGGGGGGGCTCACCCCTCCACTTT.